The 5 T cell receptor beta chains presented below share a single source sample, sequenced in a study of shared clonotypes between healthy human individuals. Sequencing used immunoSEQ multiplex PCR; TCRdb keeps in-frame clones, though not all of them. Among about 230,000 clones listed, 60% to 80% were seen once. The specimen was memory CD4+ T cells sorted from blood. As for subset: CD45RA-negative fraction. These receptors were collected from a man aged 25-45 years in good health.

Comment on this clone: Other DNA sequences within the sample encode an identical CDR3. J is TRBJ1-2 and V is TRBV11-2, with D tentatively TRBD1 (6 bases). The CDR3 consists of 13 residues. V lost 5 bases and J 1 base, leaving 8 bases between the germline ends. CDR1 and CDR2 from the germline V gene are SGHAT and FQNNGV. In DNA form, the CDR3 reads TGTGCCAGCAGCCGGACAGTTAACTATGGCTACACCTTC. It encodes CASSRTVNYGYTF.

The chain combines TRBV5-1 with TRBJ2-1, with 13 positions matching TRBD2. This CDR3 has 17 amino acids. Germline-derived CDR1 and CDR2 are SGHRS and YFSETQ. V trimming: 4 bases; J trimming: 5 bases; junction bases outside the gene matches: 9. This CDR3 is CASSKTTSGRGHNEQFF. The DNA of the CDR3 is TGCGCCAGCAGCAAAACTACTAGCGGGAGGGGCCACAATGAGCAGTTCTTC.

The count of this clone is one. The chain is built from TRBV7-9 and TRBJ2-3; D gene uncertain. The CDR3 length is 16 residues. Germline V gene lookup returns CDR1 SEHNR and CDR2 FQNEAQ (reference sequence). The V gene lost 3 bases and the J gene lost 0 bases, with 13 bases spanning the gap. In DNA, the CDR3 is TGTGCCAGCAGCTTCCAGGTGAATCCTAGCACAGATACGCAGTATTTT. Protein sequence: CASSFQVNPSTDTQYF. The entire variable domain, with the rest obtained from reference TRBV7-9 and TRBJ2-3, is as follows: DTGVSQNPRHKITKRGQNVTFRCDPISEHNRLYWYRQTLGQGPEFLTYFQNEAQLEKSRLLSDRFSAERPKGSFSTLEIQRTEQGDSAMYLCASSFQVNPSTDTQYFGPGTRLTVL.

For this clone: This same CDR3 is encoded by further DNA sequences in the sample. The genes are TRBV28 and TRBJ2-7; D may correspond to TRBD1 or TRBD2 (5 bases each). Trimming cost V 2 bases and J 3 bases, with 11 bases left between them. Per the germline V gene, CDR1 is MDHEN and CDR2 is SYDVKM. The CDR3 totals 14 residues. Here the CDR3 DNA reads TGTGCCAGCAGTTTAGCAGGGACCGTCTACGAGCAGTACTTC. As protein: CASSLAGTVYEQYF.

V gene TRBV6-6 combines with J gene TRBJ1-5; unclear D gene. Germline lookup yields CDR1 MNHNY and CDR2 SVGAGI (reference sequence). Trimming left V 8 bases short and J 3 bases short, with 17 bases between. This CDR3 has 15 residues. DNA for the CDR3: TGTGCCAGCCGGGAGCCCTCTTGGGTCAATCAGCCCCAGCATTTT. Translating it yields CASREPSWVNQPQHF.